This T cell receptor beta chain stems from a study of blood T cell repertoires in COVID-19. Looking at the study overall: Sites across the United States, Italy and Spain contributed samples from acute and convalescent COVID-19.

This CDR3 has 17 residues. CDR1 is MGHDK and CDR2 is SYGVNS in the germline V gene. The germline V and J ends were trimmed by 3 bases and 5 bases, with 19 bases remaining between them. Only in-frame clones appear in the TCRdb table, and some are missing; sequencing was by immunoSEQ multiplex PCR. The sample lists about 59,000 clones, roughly 84% seen once, with 4.5% to 6% in the top ten. The clonotype comes from a man older than 75 in a cohort sampled during active COVID-19. The sequencing input was peripheral blood. The rearrangement links TRBV25-1 to TRBJ2-2; tentatively, D is TRBD1 (6 bases). This chain's CDR3 is CASSDPGHGRLTGELFF. CDR3 sequence (DNA): TGTGCCAGCAGTGACCCGGGACACGGCAGGTTAACCGGGGAGCTGTTTTTT. Supplemented by reference TRBV25-1 and TRBJ2-2, the full variable domain reads EADIYQTPRYLVIGTGKKITLECSQTMGHDKMYWYQQDPGMELHLIHYSYGVNSTEKGDLSSESTVSRIRTEHFPLTLESARPSHTSQYLCASSDPGHGRLTGELFFGEGSRLTVL.